A single T cell receptor beta chain is shown here with its context. The V gene end was trimmed by 3 bases and the J gene end by 1 base; junction bases not matched to a gene: 9. Germline values: CDR1 SNHLY, CDR2 FYNNEI. The CDR3 consists of 17 residues. The sample originates from a study of control samples from healthy donors and cancer patients. Repertoires were generated with immunoSEQ multiplex PCR, while TCRdb's copy carries only in-frame clones and drops some. The data show 17,000 or so clones, 85% to 90% seen once. V gene TRBV2 combines with J gene TRBJ1-2, with 9 bases aligning to TRBD1. Sequencing used PBMCs. The TCR was taken from a woman aged 65 to 85 with colorectal cancer. The CDR3 DNA sequence: TGTGCCAGCAGTGATCCCGGGACAGGGTGGGATAACTATGGCTACACCTTC. This translates into CASSDPGTGWDNYGYTF.